Described below is a single T cell receptor beta chain sequence and its context. These data come from a study of control samples from healthy donors and cancer patients. CDR1 and CDR2 from the germline V gene are MNHNY and SVGAGI (reference sequence). The CDR3 has 12 residues. Deletions cut 5 bases from V and 4 bases from J, with 8 bases between. Here immunoSEQ multiplex PCR was the method, and the copy in TCRdb shows in-frame clones only, minus some. The sample records roughly 12,000 clones, 94% being singletons. The chain employs TRBV6-6 and TRBJ1-1; no clear D gene. The TCR originated in a man between 70 and 80 years old with head and neck cancer. Material: PBMCs. The CDR3 protein is CASSNRGTEAFF. CDR3 DNA sequence: TGTGCCAGCAGTAACCGGGGCACTGAAGCTTTCTTT.